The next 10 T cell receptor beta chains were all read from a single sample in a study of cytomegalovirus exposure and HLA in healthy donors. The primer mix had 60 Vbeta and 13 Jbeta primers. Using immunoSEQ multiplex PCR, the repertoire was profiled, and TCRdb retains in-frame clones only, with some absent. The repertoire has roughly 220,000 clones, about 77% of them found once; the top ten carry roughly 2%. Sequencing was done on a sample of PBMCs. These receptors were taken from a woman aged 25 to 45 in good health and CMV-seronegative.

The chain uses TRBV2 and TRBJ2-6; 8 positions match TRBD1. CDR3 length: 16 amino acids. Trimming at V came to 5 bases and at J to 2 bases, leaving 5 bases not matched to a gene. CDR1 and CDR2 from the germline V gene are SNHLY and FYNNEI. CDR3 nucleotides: TGTGCCAGCAGTCAGGGGGCGCGACCTGGGGCCAACGTCCTGACTTTC. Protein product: CASSQGARPGANVLTF. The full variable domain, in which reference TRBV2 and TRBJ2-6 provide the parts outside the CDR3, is EPEVTQTPSHQVTQMGQEVILRCVPISNHLYFYWYRQILGQKVEFLVSFYNNEISEKSEIFDDQFSVERPDGSNFTLKIRSTKLEDSAMYFCASSQGARPGANVLTFGAGSRLTVL.

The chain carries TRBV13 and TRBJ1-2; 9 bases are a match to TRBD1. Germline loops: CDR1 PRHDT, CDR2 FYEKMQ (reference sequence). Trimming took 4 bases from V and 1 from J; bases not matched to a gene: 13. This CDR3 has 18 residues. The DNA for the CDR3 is TGTGCCAGCAGCTCTATACCGGGACAGGGACCTCTTAACTATGGCTACACCTTC. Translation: CASSSIPGQGPLNYGYTF.

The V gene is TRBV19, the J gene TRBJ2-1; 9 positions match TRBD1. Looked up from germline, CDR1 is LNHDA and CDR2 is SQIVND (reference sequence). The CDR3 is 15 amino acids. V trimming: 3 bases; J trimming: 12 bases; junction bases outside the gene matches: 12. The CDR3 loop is CASSIFGQGIDGQFF. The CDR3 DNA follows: TGTGCCAGTAGTATTTTCGGACAGGGGATTGACGGGCAGTTCTTC.

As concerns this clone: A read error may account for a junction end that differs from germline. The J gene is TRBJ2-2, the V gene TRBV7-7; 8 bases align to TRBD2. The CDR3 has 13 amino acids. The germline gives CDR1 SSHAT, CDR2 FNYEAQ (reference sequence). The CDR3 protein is CASSSGGTGELFF. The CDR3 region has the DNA TGTGCTAGCAGCTCGGGGGGGACCGGGGAGCTGTTTTTT.

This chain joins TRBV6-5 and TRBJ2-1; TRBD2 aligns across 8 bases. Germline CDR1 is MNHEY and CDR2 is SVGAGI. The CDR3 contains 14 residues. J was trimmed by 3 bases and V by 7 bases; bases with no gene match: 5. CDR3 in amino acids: CASTFGGGYNEQFF. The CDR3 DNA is TGTGCCAGCACTTTCGGGGGGGGCTACAATGAGCAGTTCTTC.

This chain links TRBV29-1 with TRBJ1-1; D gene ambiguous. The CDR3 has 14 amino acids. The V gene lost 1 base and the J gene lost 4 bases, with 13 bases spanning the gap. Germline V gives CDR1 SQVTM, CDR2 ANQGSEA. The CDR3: CSVEVEARFTEAFF. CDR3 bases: TGCAGCGTTGAAGTGGAGGCGCGGTTCACTGAAGCTTTCTTT. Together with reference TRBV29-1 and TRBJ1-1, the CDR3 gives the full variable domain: SAVISQKPSRDICQRGTSLTIQCQVDSQVTMMFWYRQQPGQSLTLIATANQGSEATYESGFVIDKFPISRPNLTFSTLTVSNMSPEDSSIYLCSVEVEARFTEAFFGQGTRLTVV.

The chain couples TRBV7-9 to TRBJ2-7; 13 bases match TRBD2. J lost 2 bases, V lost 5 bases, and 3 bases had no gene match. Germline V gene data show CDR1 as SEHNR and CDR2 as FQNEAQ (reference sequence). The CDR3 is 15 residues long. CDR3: CASSRGLAGAYEQYF. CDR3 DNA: TGTGCCAGCAGCCGAGGACTAGCGGGGGCCTACGAGCAGTACTTC. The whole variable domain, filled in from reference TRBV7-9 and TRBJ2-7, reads DTGVSQNPRHKITKRGQNVTFRCDPISEHNRLYWYRQTLGQGPEFLTYFQNEAQLEKSRLLSDRFSAERPKGSFSTLEIQRTEQGDSAMYLCASSRGLAGAYEQYFGPGTRLTVT.

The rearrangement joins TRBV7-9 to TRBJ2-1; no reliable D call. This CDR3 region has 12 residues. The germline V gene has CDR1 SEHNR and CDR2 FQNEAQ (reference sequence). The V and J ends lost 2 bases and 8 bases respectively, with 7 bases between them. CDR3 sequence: CASSLLFDEQFF. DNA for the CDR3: TGTGCCAGCAGCTTACTTTTCGATGAGCAGTTCTTC.

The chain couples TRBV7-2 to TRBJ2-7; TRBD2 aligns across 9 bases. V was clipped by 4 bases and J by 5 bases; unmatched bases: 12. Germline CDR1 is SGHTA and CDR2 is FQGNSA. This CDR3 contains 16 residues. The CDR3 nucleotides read TGTGCCAGCAGCTCTCCCATTGGCGGGAGGGCCCACGAGCAGTACTTC. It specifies CASSSPIGGRAHEQYF.

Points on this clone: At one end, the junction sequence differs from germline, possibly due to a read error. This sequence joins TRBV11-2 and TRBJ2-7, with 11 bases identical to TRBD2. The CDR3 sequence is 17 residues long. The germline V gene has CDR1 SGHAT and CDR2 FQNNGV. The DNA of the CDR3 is TGTGACAGCAGCTTAGGGTCGGGGCTAGCGGGAGGCTACGAGCAGTACTTC. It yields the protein CDSSLGSGLAGGYEQYF.